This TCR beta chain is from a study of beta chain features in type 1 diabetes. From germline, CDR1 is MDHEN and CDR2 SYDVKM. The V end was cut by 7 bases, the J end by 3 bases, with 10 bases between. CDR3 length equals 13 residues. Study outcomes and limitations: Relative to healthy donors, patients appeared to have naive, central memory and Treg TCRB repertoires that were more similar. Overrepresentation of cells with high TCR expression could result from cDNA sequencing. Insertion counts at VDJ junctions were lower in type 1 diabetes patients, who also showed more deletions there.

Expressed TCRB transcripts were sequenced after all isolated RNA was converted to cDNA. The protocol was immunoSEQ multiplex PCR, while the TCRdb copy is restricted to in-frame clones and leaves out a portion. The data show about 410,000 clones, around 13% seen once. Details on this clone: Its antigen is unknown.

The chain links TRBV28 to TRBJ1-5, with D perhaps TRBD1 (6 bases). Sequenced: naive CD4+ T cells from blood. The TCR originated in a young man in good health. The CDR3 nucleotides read TGTGCCAGCATTGGGACAATCAATCAGCCCCAGCATTTT. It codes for CASIGTINQPQHF. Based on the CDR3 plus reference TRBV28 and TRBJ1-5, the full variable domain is DVKVTQSSRYLVKRTGEKVFLECVQDMDHENMFWYRQDPGLGLRLIYFSYDVKMKEKGDIPEGYSVSREKKERFSLILESASTNQTSMYLCASIGTINQPQHFGDGTRLSIL.